Listed below are T cell receptor beta chains from one sample, sequenced in a study of T cell responses to AZD1222 COVID-19 vaccine. Using immunoSEQ multiplex PCR, the repertoire was profiled, and TCRdb retains in-frame clones only, with some absent. The sample carries 130,000 to 150,000 clones, around 90% recorded once. The starting material was peripheral blood, obtained 28 days after the second dose of the MenACWY control vaccine. These receptors were taken from an adult who received the MenACWY meningococcal vaccine as a control. CDR3s include the opening cysteine and the closing phenylalanine or tryptophan. Each record gives: J gene, V gene, clone size, CDR3 protein. Clone size is not always given. Where it is, it says once, few, many or a class for expanded clones.

j_gene: TRBJ2-1; v_gene: TRBV5-1; abundance: NA; CDR3aa: CASSFGQGIYEQFF
j_gene: TRBJ1-2; v_gene: TRBV30; abundance: NA; CDR3aa: CACTETGGGGYTF
j_gene: TRBJ1-4; v_gene: TRBV30; abundance: NA; CDR3aa: CAWTRAGEKLFF
j_gene: TRBJ1-1; v_gene: TRBV5-1; abundance: NA; CDR3aa: CASSTRQGVDTEAFF
j_gene: TRBJ2-5; v_gene: TRBV11-3; abundance: NA; CDR3aa: CASSLGTGGETQYF
j_gene: TRBJ1-6; v_gene: TRBV14; abundance: NA; CDR3aa: CASSQEGAIVSPLHF
j_gene: TRBJ1-4; v_gene: TRBV21-1; abundance: medium-sized; CDR3aa: CASSGPTGENEKLFF
j_gene: TRBJ1-3; v_gene: TRBV7-2; abundance: NA; CDR3aa: CASSSAGSGNTIYF
j_gene: TRBJ1-1; v_gene: TRBV6-6; abundance: NA; CDR3aa: CASRGTGWTEAFF
j_gene: TRBJ1-2; v_gene: TRBV11-3; abundance: NA; CDR3aa: CASSPRGSHGYGYTF
j_gene: TRBJ2-1; v_gene: TRBV10-2; abundance: NA; CDR3aa: CASSERGSSYNEQFF
j_gene: TRBJ1-5; v_gene: TRBV4-1; abundance: NA; CDR3aa: CASSSQDSNPNQPQHF
j_gene: TRBJ1-4; v_gene: TRBV5-1; abundance: NA; CDR3aa: CASSLASDRVSKEKLFF
j_gene: TRBJ1-1; v_gene: TRBV7-3; abundance: NA; CDR3aa: CASSSSGVTEAFF
j_gene: TRBJ1-5; v_gene: TRBV6-2/TRBV6-3; abundance: NA; CDR3aa: CASSPFREPQHF
j_gene: TRBJ1-1; v_gene: TRBV29-1; abundance: NA; CDR3aa: CSGNIGGTEAFF
j_gene: TRBJ1-2; v_gene: TRBV4-3; abundance: NA; CDR3aa: CASSQTGTGEGYTF
j_gene: TRBJ2-1; v_gene: TRBV2; abundance: NA; CDR3aa: CASRALAGGPGEQFF